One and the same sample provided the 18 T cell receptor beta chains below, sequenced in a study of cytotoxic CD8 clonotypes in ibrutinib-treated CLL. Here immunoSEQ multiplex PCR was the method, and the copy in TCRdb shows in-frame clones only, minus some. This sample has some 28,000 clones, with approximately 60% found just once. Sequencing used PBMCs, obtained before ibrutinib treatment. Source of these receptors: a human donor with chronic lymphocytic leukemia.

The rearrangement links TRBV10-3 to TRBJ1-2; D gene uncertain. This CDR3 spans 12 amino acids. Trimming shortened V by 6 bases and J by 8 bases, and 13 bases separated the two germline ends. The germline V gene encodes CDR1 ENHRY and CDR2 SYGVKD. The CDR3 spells CAIRSQVGGYTF. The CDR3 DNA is TGTGCCATCAGGAGCCAGGTTGGCGGCTACACCTTC.

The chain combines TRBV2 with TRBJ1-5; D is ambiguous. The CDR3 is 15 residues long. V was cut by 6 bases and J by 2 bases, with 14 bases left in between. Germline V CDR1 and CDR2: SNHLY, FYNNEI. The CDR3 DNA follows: TGTGCCAGCAGCCCGAATTGGGGTCGCAATCAGCCCCAGCATTTT. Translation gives CASSPNWGRNQPQHF.

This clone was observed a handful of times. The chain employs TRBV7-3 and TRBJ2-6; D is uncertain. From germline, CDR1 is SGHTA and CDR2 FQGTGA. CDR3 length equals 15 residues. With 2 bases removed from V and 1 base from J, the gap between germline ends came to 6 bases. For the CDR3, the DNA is TGTGCCAGCAGCTTAGAAGTTTCTGGGGCCAACGTCCTGACTTTC. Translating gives CASSLEVSGANVLTF.

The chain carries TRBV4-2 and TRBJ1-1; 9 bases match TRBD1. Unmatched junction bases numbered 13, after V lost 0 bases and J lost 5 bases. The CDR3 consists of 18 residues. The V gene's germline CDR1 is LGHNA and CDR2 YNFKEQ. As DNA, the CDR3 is TGTGCCAGCAGCCAAGAACCAGAACTACAGGGGGCAAAGACTGAAGCTTTCTTT. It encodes CASSQEPELQGAKTEAFF.

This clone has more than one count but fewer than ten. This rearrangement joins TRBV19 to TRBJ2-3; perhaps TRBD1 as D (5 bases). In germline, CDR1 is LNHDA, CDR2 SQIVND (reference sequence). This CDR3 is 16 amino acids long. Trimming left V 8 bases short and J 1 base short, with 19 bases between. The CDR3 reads CASAREGEPGTDTQYF. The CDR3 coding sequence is TGTGCCAGTGCCCGCGAAGGGGAACCCGGCACAGATACGCAGTATTTT.

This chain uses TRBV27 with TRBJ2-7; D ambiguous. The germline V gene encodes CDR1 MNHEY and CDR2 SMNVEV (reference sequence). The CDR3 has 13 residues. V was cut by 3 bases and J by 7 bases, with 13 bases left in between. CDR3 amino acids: CASSFRSTSEQYF. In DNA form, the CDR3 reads TGTGCCAGCAGTTTCCGGTCTACGTCTGAGCAGTACTTC.

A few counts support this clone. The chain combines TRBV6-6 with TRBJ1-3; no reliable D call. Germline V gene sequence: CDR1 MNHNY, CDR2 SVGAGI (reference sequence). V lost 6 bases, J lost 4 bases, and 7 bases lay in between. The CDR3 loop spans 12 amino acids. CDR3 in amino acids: CASRRGGNTIYF. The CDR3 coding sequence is TGTGCCAGCAGACGTGGGGGAAACACCATATATTTT.

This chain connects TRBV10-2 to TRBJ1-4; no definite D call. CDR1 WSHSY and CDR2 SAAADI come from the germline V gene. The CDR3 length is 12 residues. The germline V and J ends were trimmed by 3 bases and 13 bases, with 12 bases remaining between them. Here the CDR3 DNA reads TGCGCCAGCAGTGAAGACCCGTGGTCACTGTTTTTT. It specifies CASSEDPWSLFF.

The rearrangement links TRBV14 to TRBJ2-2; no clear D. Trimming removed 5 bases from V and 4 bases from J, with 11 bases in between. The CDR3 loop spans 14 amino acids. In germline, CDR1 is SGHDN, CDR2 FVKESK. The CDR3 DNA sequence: TGTGCCAGCAGCGTCGCCAGAGCCACCGGGGAGCTGTTTTTT. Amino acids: CASSVARATGELFF.

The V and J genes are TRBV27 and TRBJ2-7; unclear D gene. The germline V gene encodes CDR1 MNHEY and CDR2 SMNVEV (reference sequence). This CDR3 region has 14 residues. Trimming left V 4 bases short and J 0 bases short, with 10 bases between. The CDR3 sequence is CASSWAGRSYEQYF. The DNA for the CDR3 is TGTGCCAGCAGTTGGGCAGGCCGCTCCTACGAGCAGTACTTC.

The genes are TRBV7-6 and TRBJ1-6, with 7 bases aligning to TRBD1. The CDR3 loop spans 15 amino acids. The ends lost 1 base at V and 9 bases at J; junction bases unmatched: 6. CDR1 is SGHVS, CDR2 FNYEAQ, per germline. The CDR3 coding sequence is TGTGCCAGCAGCTTAGAACAGGGGTCTTCTTCACCCCTCCACTTT. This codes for CASSLEQGSSSPLHF.

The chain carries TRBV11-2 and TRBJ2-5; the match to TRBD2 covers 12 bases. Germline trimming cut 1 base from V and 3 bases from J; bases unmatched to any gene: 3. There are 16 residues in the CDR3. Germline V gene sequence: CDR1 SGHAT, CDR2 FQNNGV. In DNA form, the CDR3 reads TGTGCCAGCAGCTTAGGGCTAGCGGGAGGGAAAGAGACCCAGTACTTC. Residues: CASSLGLAGGKETQYF.

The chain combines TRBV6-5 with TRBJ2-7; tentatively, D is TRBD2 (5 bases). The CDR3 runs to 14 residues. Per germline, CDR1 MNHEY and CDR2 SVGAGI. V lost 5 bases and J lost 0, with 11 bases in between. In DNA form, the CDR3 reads TGTGCCAGCAGTCGCAGCGGAAGCTCCTACGAGCAGTACTTC. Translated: CASSRSGSSYEQYF.

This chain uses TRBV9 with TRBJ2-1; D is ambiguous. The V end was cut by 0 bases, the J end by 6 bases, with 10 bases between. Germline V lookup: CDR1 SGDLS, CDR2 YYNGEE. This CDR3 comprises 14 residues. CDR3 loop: CASSVGETSNEQFF. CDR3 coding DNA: TGTGCCAGCAGCGTAGGAGAGACTTCCAATGAGCAGTTCTTC.

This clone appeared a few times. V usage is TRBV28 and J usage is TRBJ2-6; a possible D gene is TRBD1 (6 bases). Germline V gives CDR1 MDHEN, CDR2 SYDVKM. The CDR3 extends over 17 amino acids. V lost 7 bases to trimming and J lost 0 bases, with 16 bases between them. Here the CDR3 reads CASTGGRGNSGANVLTF. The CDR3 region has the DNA TGTGCCAGCACTGGGGGCAGGGGAAACTCTGGGGCCAACGTCCTGACTTTC. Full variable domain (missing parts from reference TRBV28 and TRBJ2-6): DVKVTQSSRYLVKRTGEKVFLECVQDMDHENMFWYRQDPGLGLRLIYFSYDVKMKEKGDIPEGYSVSREKKERFSLILESASTNQTSMYLCASTGGRGNSGANVLTFGAGSRLTVL.

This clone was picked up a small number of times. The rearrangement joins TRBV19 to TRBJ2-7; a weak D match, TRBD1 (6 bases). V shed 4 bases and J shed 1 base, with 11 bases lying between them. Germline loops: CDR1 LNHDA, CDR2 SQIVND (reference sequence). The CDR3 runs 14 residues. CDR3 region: CASSRLRGSYEQYF. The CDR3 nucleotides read TGTGCCAGTAGTAGGCTCAGGGGTTCCTACGAGCAGTACTTC.

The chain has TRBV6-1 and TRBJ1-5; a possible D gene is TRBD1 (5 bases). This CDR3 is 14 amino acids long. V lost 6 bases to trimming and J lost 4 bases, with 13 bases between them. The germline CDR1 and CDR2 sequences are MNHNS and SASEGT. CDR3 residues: CASSDGAENQPQHF. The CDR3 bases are TGTGCCAGCAGCGACGGGGCAGAGAATCAGCCCCAGCATTTT.

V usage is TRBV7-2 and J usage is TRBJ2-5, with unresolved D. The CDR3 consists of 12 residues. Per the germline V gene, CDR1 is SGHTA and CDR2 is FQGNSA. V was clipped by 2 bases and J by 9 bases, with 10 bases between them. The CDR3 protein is CASSLTALAQYF. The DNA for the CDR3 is TGTGCCAGCAGCTTAACGGCCTTGGCCCAGTACTTC.